This TCR beta chain was profiled in a study of blood T cells in healthy people across ages. Background on the study: Per two T cells, about one barcoded beta molecule was captured through template switching.

Sample-barcoded 5' priming and a J-beta primer mix drove a second PCR of about 7 to 11 cycles. Each CDR3 protein is one row after TCRdb ran MiXCR on the 5' RACE reads. The table records 1.5 million or so distinct CDR3 sequences, about 42% of them present only once. This clonotype was recorded at least ten times. The authors isolated at least 6.5 million PBMCs per sample. Germline CDR1 is DFQATT and CDR2 is SNEGSKA (reference sequence). CDR3 length equals 13 residues. The V segment lost 6 bases and the J segment 4 bases; nucleotides outside the gene matches: 8. The V and J genes are TRBV20-1 and TRBJ2-5; 7 bases are shared with TRBD1. Sequenced input: blood. The clonotype was recovered from a woman aged 18-29 years in good health. CDR3 sequence reads: CSAPRGSLETQYF. The CDR3, as DNA: TGCAGTGCCCCCAGGGGGAGCTTAGAGACCCAGTACTTC.